These 10 T cell receptor beta chains originate from one sample sequenced in a study of T cell changes during pregnancy in multiple sclerosis. Clones were read by immunoSEQ multiplex PCR, and TCRdb kept only the in-frame ones, dropping some. The table records more than 20,000 clones, approximately 93% of them present only once. The sequencing used CD4+ T cells from peripheral blood mononuclear cells, collected after pregnancy. The receptors here all came from a female donor in good health, enrolled as a control in a pregnancy study.

The chain recombines TRBV7-2 with TRBJ2-7, with 8 positions matching TRBD2. CDR1 is SGHTA, CDR2 FQGNSA, per germline. J was trimmed by 3 bases and V by 2 bases; bases with no gene match: 3. This CDR3 is built from 14 residues. The CDR3 sequence: CASSLQRENYEQYF. Written as DNA, the CDR3 is TGTGCCAGCAGCTTACAGCGGGAGAACTACGAGCAGTACTTC.

The J gene is TRBJ2-5, the V gene TRBV5-6, with 7 positions matching TRBD1. CDR3 size: 14 residues. Germline trimming cut 2 bases from V and 5 bases from J; bases unmatched to any gene: 6. Germline CDR1 is SGHDT and CDR2 is YYEEEE. CDR3 nucleotides: TGTGCCAGCAGCTTTTACAGGGGCATGGAGACCCAGTACTTC. Translation gives CASSFYRGMETQYF.

As regards this clone: At one boundary the junction diverges from the germline segment, which might be a read error. The chain links TRBV7-7 to TRBJ2-5; 10 nucleotides line up with TRBD1. This CDR3 spans 14 amino acids. Germline V gene lookup returns CDR1 SSHAT and CDR2 FNYEAQ (reference sequence). The CDR3 DNA follows: TGTGCTAGCAGCCCGGGACAGGGGCCAGAGACCCAGTACTTC. The encoded protein is CASSPGQGPETQYF.

This clone has a handful of counts. This chain uses TRBV2 with TRBJ2-5, with TRBD2 identical over 7 bases. Germline V gene data show CDR1 as SNHLY and CDR2 as FYNNEI. CDR3 length: 14 amino acids. V was pared by 5 bases and J by 2 bases, with 5 bases of the junction left unmatched. Written as DNA, the CDR3 is TGTGCCAGCAGTCAGCGGGGATTTCAAGAGACCCAGTACTTC. Translating it yields CASSQRGFQETQYF.

In its sample, this clone was seen once. This rearrangement joins TRBV6-5 to TRBJ1-1; D is perhaps TRBD1 (6 bases). The CDR3 runs to 12 residues. Germline V lookup: CDR1 MNHEY, CDR2 SVGAGI. Trimming removed 8 bases at V and 3 bases at J, with 10 bases between. Here the CDR3 DNA reads TGTGCCAGCTCGAGGACAGACACTGAAGCTTTCTTT. Translation: CASSRTDTEAFF.

The table lists this clone with a few counts. The genes are TRBV5-1 and TRBJ2-5, with D maybe TRBD1 (6 bases). Trimming took 6 bases from V and 1 from J, leaving 10 bases between them. The CDR3 length is 13 residues. Germline-derived CDR1 and CDR2 are SGHRS and YFSETQ. CDR3 sequence reads: CASTGEGQETQYF. The CDR3 DNA is TGCGCCAGCACAGGGGAAGGCCAAGAGACCCAGTACTTC.

The DNA for the CDR3 is TGCAGCGTTTCGCAGGGGAATGGAGCCAAAAACATTCAGTACTTC. Protein sequence: CSVSQGNGAKNIQYF. The chain carries TRBV29-1 and TRBJ2-4; perhaps TRBD1 as D (6 bases). From germline, CDR1 is SQVTM and CDR2 ANQGSEA. Trimming took off 5 bases at V and 0 bases at J, with 14 bases between the two ends. This CDR3 contains 15 residues.

This rearrangement joins TRBV7-8 to TRBJ2-3; 7 bases line up with TRBD2. V was pared by 2 bases and J by 1 base, with 12 bases of the junction left unmatched. Germline CDR1 is SGHVS and CDR2 is FQNEAQ. CDR3 size: 18 residues. CDR3 amino acids: CASSLKGGAGWGTDTQYF. CDR3 nucleotides: TGTGCCAGCAGCTTAAAGGGAGGGGCGGGGTGGGGCACAGATACGCAGTATTTT.

The chain couples TRBV4-1 to TRBJ2-2, with D possibly being TRBD1 (5 bases). CDR3 length: 16 amino acids. Deletions cut 1 base from V and 7 bases from J, with 16 bases between. Germline assignment: CDR1 MGHRA and CDR2 YSYEKL. CDR3 loop: CASSQGNSGFGGELFF. In nucleotides, the CDR3 is TGCGCCAGCAGCCAAGGAAACTCAGGGTTTGGCGGGGAGCTGTTTTTT.

The gene calls are TRBV11-2 and TRBJ2-1; maybe TRBD2 (5 bases). CDR3 length equals 13 residues. The V gene's germline CDR1 is SGHAT and CDR2 FQNNGV. Trimming cost V 3 bases and J 5 bases, with 8 bases left between them. CDR3: CASSFDGDNEQFF. DNA for the CDR3: TGTGCCAGCAGCTTTGACGGGGACAATGAGCAGTTCTTC.